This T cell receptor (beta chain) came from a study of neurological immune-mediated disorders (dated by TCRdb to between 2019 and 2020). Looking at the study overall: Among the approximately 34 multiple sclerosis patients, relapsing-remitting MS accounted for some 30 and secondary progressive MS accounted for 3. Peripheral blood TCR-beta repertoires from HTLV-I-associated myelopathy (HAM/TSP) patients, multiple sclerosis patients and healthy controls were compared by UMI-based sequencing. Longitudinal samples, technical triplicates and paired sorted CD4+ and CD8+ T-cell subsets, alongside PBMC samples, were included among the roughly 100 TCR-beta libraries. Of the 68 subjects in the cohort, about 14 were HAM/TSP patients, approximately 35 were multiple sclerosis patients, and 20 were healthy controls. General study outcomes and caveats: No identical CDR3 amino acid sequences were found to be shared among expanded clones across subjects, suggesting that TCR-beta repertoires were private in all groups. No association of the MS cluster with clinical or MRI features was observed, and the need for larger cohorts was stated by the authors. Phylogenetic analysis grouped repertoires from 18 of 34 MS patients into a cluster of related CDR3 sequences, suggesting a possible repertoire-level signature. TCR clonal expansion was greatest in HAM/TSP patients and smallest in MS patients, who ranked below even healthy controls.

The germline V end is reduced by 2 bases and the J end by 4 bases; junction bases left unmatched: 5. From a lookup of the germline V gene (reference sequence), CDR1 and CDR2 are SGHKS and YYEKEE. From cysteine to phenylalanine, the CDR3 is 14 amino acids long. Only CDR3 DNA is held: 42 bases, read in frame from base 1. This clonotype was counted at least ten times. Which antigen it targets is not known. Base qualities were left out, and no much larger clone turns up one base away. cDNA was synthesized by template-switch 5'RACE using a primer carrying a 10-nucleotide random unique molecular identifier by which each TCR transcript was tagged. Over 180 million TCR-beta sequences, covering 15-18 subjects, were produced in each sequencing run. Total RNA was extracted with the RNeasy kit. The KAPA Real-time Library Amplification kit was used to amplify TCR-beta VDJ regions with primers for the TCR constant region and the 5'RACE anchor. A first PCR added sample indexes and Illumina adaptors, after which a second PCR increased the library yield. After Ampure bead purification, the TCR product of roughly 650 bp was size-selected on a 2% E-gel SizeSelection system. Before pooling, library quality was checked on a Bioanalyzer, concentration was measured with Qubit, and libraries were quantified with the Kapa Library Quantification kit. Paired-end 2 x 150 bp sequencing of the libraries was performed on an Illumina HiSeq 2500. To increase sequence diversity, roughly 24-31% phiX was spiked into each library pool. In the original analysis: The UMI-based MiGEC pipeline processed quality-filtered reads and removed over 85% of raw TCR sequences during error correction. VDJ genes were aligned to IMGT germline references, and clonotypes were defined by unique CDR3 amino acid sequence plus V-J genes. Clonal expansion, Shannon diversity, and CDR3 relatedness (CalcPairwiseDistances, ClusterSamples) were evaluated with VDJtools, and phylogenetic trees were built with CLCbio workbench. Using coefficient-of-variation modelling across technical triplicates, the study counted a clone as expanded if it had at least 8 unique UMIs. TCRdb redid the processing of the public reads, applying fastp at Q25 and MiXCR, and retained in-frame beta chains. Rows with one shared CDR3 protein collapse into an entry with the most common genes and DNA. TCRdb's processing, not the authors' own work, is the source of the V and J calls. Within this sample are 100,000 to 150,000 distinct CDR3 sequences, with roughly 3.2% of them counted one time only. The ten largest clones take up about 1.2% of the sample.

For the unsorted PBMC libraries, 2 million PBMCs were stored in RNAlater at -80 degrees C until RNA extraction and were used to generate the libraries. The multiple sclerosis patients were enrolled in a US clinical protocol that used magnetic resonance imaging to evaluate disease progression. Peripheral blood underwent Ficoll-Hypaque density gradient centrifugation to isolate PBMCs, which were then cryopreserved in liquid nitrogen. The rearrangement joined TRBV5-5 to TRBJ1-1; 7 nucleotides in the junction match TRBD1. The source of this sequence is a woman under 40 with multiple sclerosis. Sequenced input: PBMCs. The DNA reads TGTGCCAGCAGCTTTAACGACAGGGTCACTGAAGCTTTCTTT. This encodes CASSFNDRVTEAFF.